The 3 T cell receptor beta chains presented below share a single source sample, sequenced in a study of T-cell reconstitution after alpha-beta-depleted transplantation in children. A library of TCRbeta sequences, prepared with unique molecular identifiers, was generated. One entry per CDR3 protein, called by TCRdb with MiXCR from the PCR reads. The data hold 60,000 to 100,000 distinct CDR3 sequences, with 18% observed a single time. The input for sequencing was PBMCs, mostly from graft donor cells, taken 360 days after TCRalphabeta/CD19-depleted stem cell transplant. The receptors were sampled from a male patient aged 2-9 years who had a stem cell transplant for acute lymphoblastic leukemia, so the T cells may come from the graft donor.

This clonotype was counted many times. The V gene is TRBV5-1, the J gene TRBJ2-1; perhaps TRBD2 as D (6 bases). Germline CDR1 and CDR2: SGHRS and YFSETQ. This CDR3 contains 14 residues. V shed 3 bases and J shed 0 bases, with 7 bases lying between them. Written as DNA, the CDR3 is TGCGCCAGCAGCTCGGGACTCTCCTACAATGAGCAGTTCTTC. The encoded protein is CASSSGLSYNEQFF.

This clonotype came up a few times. The DNA for the CDR3 is TGTGCCAGCAGTTACAAACCACAAGAGACCCAGTACTTC. Protein sequence: CASSYKPQETQYF. This chain connects TRBV12-3 or TRBV12-4 to TRBJ2-5; no firm D call. V was clipped by 4 bases and J by 2 bases, with 8 bases between them. This CDR3 is 13 amino acids long.

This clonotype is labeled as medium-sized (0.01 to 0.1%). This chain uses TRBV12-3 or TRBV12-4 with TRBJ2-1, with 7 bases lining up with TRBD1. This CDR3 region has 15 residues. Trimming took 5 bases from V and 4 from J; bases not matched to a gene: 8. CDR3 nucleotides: TGTGCCAGCAGTCCTTTGGGACAGATATACAATGAGCAGTTCTTC. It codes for CASSPLGQIYNEQFF.